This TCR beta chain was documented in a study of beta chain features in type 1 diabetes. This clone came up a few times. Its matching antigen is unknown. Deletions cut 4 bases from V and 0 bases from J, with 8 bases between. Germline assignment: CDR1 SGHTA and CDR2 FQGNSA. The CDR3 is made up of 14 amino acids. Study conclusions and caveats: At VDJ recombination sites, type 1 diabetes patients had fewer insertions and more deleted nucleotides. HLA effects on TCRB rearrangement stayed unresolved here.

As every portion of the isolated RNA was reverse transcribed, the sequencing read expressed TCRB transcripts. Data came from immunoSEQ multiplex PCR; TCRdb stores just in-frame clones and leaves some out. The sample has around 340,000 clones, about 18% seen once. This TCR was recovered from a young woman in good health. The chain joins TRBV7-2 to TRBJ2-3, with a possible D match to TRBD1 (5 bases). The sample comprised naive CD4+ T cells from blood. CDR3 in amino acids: CASSSDTSTDTQYF. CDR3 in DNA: TGTGCCAGCAGCTCGGACACTAGCACAGATACGCAGTATTTT.